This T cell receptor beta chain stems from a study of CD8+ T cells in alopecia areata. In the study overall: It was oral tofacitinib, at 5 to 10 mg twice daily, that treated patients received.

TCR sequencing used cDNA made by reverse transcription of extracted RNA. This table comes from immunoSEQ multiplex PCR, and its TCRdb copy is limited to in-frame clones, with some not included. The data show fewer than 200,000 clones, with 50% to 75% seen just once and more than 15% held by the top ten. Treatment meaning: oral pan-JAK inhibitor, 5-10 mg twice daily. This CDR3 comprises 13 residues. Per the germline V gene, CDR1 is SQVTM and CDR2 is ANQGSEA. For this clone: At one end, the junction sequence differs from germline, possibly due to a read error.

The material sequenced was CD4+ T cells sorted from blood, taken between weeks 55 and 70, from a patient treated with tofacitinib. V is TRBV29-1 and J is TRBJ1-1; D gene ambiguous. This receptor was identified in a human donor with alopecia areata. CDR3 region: CCVASAAGTEAFF. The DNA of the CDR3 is TGCTGCGTTGCCTCCGCGGCGGGGACTGAAGCTTTCTTT.